This T cell receptor (beta chain) was sequenced in a study of glioma-infiltrating T cells. Amplification of TCR alpha and beta CDR3 regions from RNA used iRepertoire nested multiplex PCR. One entry per CDR3 protein results from TCRdb running MiXCR on the multiplex PCR reads. The data contain more than 300,000 distinct CDR3 sequences, roughly 41% of them singletons. The TCR was taken from a human donor with low-grade glioma or glioblastoma, undergoing nonglioma brain surgery, or in good health (not recorded which). The sample comprised glioma tissue, nonneoplastic brain tissue, or PBMCs (not recorded which).

Here the CDR3 reads CSVEVEGSYEQYF. The CDR3 DNA reads as TGCAGCGTTGAAGTTGAGGGCTCCTACGAGCAGTACTTC. The chain recombines TRBV29-1 with TRBJ2-7; perhaps TRBD2 as D (5 bases). CDR1 and CDR2 (germline): SQVTM, ANQGSEA. Trimming stripped 1 base from V and 0 bases from J, with 7 bases between. The CDR3 spans 13 residues.